Shown below are 4 T cell receptor beta chains from a single sample sequenced in a study of blood T cell repertoires in COVID-19 (dated by TCRdb to the early 2020s). The library was generated by the immunoSEQ multiplex PCR assay. TCRdb holds this immuneACCESS table with in-frame rearrangements only. Some clones are missing; in checked studies, unresolved V genes explain under half, and the rest has no known cause. This sample holds 64,000 or so clones; more than 75% were observed only once. The ten largest clonotypes hold roughly an eighth of the sample. The sample was peripheral blood. The receptors were gathered from a human donor in a cohort sampled during active COVID-19.

The chain uses TRBV19 and TRBJ2-2; TRBD1 is a possible D gene (5 bases). Trimming removed 6 bases from V and 1 base from J, with 12 bases in between. CDR3 length equals 15 residues. Germline CDR1 and CDR2: LNHDA and SQIVND (reference sequence). The CDR3 DNA sequence: TGTGCCAGTAGAGAAGGTGACAGGAACACCGGGGAGCTGTTTTTT. The encoded protein is CASREGDRNTGELFF. The whole variable domain, filled in from reference TRBV19 and TRBJ2-2, reads DGGITQSPKYLFRKEGQNVTLSCEQNLNHDAMYWYRQDPGQGLRLIYYSQIVNDFQKGDIAEGYSVSREKKESFPLTVTSAQKNPTAFYLCASREGDRNTGELFFGEGSRLTVL.

CDR3 coding DNA: TGTGCCAGCAGCTTACGAGGGACTAGCGGAAACAATGAGCAGTTCTTC. As protein: CASSLRGTSGNNEQFF. This chain links TRBV7-8 with TRBJ2-1; 11 nucleotides match TRBD2. This CDR3 comprises 16 residues. CDR1 and CDR2 (germline): SGHVS, FQNEAQ. The V segment lost 2 bases and the J segment 5 bases; nucleotides outside the gene matches: 5.

The chain joins TRBV7-2 to TRBJ1-1; no clear D gene. V lost 1 base and J 1 base, leaving 7 bases between the germline ends. The CDR3 runs 14 residues. Germline V lookup: CDR1 SGHTA, CDR2 FQGNSA. The CDR3 DNA reads TGTGCCAGCAGCTTAGGGGCGGGGAACACTGAAGCTTTCTTT. Protein sequence: CASSLGAGNTEAFF.

J is TRBJ1-4 and V is TRBV19; weak D call: TRBD1 (6 bases). Trimming stripped 1 base from V and 8 bases from J, with 14 bases between. This CDR3 comprises 15 residues. Germline assignment: CDR1 LNHDA and CDR2 SQIVND (reference sequence). The CDR3 DNA reads as TGTGCCAGTAGTATAGCAGGGCAGGGGTACGAAAAACTGTTTTTT. It codes for CASSIAGQGYEKLFF.